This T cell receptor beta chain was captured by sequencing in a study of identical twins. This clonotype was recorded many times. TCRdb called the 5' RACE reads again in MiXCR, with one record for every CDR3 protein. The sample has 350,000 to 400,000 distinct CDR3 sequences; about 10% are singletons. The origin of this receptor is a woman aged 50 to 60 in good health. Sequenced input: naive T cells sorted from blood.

The CDR3 loop reads CASTKGTLSSYEQYF. As DNA, the CDR3 is TGCGCCAGCACCAAGGGGACCTTGAGCTCCTACGAGCAGTACTTC. The rearrangement joins TRBV5-1 to TRBJ2-7; D might be TRBD1 or TRBD2, each matching 5 bases. Between the trimmed V and J ends, which lost 6 bases and 0 bases, there was a span of 16 bases. This CDR3 contains 15 residues. Germline values: CDR1 SGHRS, CDR2 YFSETQ.